The clone carrying this T cell receptor (beta chain) appeared a single time. Original processing methods: The authors estimated nucleated cell counts from reference gene primer amplification. Clones were sequenced by immunoSEQ multiplex PCR, and TCRdb holds only the in-frame ones, with some missing. V, J and clone size were drawn from that table, and D and trimming were deduced from the DNA. The sample lists roughly 370,000 clones, approximately 87% occurring once. The V segment lost 2 bases and the J segment 4 bases; nucleotides outside the gene matches: 8. Germline assignment: CDR1 MGHRA and CDR2 YSYEKL. The CDR3 runs 16 residues. The sample originates from a study of blood T cell repertoires in COVID-19.

The gene calls are TRBV4-1 and TRBJ2-3; 8 bases are shared with TRBD2. The receptor was isolated from a woman in her forties or fifties who had recovered from COVID-19. Sequencing was carried out using PBMCs or T cells enriched from blood (not recorded which). CDR3 sequence: CASSQMGPGGADTQYF. The CDR3 region has the DNA TGCGCCAGCAGCCAAATGGGACCGGGGGGGGCAGATACGCAGTATTTT.